The clone carrying this T cell receptor (beta chain) has more than one count but fewer than ten. This record comes from a study of blood T cell repertoires in COVID-19. Overall study: The United States, Italy and Spain provided the acute and convalescent COVID-19 samples. PBMCs, B-cell-depleted T cells, or T cells were the source of the cDNA or gDNA that made up the material.

Authors' processing steps: From reference gene primer amplification, estimates of nucleated cell counts were derived. Method: immunoSEQ multiplex PCR; TCRdb's copy keeps in-frame clones and lacks some. V and J calls and clone size follow that table, whereas D and trimming were derived from the DNA. The table has under 400,000 clones, more than 75% seen once. The CDR3 runs 16 residues. Trimming at V came to 8 bases and at J to 4 bases, leaving 13 bases not matched to a gene. Per the germline V gene, CDR1 is KGHSH and CDR2 is LQKENI. The receptor was isolated from a woman aged 30 to 39 with COVID-19, enrolled during active disease. Material: peripheral blood. This chain uses TRBV18 with TRBJ1-3, with 8 bases that match TRBD1. CDR3 in amino acids: CASTSTQGAIGNTIYF. The CDR3 bases are TGTGCCAGCACATCCACCCAGGGGGCGATCGGAAACACCATATATTTT.